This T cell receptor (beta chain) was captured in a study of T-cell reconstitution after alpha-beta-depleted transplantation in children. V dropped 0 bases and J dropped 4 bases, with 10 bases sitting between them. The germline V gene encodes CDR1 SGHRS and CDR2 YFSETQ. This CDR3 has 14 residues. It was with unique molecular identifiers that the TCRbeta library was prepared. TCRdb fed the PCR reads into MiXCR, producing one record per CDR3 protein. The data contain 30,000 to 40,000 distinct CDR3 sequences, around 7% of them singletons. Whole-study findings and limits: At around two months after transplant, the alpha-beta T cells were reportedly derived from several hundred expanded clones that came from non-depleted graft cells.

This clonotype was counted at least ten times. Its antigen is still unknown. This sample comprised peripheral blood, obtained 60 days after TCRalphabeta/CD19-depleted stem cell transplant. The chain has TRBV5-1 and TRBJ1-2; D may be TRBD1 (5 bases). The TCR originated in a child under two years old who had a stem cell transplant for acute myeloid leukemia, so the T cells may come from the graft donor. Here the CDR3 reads CASSLARDVYGYTF. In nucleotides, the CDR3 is TGCGCCAGCAGCTTGGCCAGGGACGTCTATGGCTACACCTTC. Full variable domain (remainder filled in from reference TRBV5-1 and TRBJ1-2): KAGVTQTPRYLIKTRGQQVTLSCSPISGHRSVSWYQQTPGQGLQFLFEYFSETQRNKGNFPGRFSGRQFSNSRSEMNVSTLELGDSALYLCASSLARDVYGYTFGSGTRLTVV.